These T cell receptor beta chains were read from a single sample in a study of control samples from healthy donors and cancer patients. Clones were sequenced by immunoSEQ multiplex PCR, and TCRdb holds only the in-frame ones, with some missing. The sample gives some 120,000 clones, 90% to 95% of which show up once; 1.5% to 2% is in the top ten. The sequencing sample was made of PBMCs. Source of these receptors: a man aged 45-65 years with head and neck cancer. CDR3s include the opening cysteine and the closing phenylalanine or tryptophan. D genes are given only for firm matches. Clone size is given for some rows only: seen once, a few or many times, or a class if the clone is expanded.

V gene,D gene,J gene,clone size,CDR3 protein,CDR3 DNA
TRBV6-6,-,TRBJ1-1,-,CASNQPSMNTEAFF,TGTGCCAGCAACCAACCTTCCATGAACACTGAAGCTTTCTTT
TRBV30,TRBD1,TRBJ2-2,-,CAWSSYPKLRDRGSGGELFF,TGTGCCTGGAGTTCCTACCCCAAACTCCGGGACAGGGGGTCTGGCGGGGAGCTGTTTTTT
TRBV6-6,TRBD1,TRBJ1-5,-,CASRRQGYSNQPQHF,TGTGCCAGCAGGCGACAGGGGTATAGCAATCAGCCCCAGCATTTT
TRBV19,TRBD1,TRBJ2-3,-,CASSTGGSDTQYF,TGTGCCAGCTCGACAGGGGGCTCGGATACGCAGTATTTT
TRBV5-1,TRBD1,TRBJ1-4,-,CASSAGTGYEKLFF,TGCGCCAGCAGCGCCGGGACAGGGTATGAAAAACTGTTTTTT
TRBV7-3,-,TRBJ2-5,-,CPILARMVEETQYF,TGTCCTATATTAGCGAGGATGGTTGAAGAGACCCAGTACTTC
TRBV27,-,TRBJ2-1,once,CASSLSGNYNEQFF,TGTGCCAGCAGCCTCTCCGGAAATTACAATGAGCAGTTCTTC
TRBV7-9,-,TRBJ2-3,-,CASSFTDTQYF,TGTGCCAGCAGCTTCACAGATACGCAGTATTTT
TRBV28,TRBD1,TRBJ1-5,-,CASSTGTGFGSNQPQHF,TGTGCCAGCTCCACCGGGACAGGGTTTGGCAGCAATCAGCCCCAGCATTTT
TRBV7-2,TRBD1,TRBJ1-2,few,CASSRQGDYGYTF,TGTGCCAGCAGCCGACAGGGAGATTATGGCTACACCTTC
TRBV10-3,-,TRBJ1-4,-,CAISGGTTNEKLFF,TGTGCCATCAGTGGGGGCACAACTAATGAAAAACTGTTTTTT
TRBV7-2,TRBD2,TRBJ2-5,-,CASSSSGGGETQYF,TGTGCCAGCAGCTCTAGCGGGGGGGGAGAGACCCAGTACTTC
TRBV5-6,TRBD1,TRBJ1-2,-,CASSSPGQGLPNYGYTF,TGTGCCAGCAGCTCGCCGGGACAGGGTTTACCTAACTATGGCTACACCTTC
TRBV28,-,TRBJ1-6,-,CASSLWGQASPLHF,TGTGCCAGCAGTTTATGGGGGCAGGCTTCACCCCTCCACTTT
TRBV5-4,TRBD1,TRBJ1-2,-,CASSPGGDPRAANYGYTF,TGTGCCAGCAGCCCAGGGGGAGACCCCAGGGCGGCTAACTATGGCTACACCTTC
TRBV29-1,-,TRBJ2-1,-,CSVDGSRNYNEQFF,TGCAGCGTTGATGGGAGCCGAAATTACAATGAGCAGTTCTTC
TRBV11-2,-,TRBJ2-5,once,CASSLGSGYQETQYF,TGTGCCAGCAGCTTAGGTTCAGGGTACCAAGAGACCCAGTACTTC